Below, 10 T cell receptor beta chains from the same sample are listed, as sequenced in a study of blood T cells in healthy people across ages. It was with a sample-barcoded 5' primer and a J-beta primer mix that a second PCR of roughly 7 to 12 cycles was run. TCRdb re-called the 5' RACE reads through MiXCR, storing one row per CDR3 protein. The sample includes over a million distinct CDR3 sequences, approximately 26% of them seen just once. Another study also made use of these data, one on T cells of mothers and their children.

The sample was blood. The receptors shown here come from a girl aged 2 to 9 in good health.

The chain uses TRBV7-2 and TRBJ1-6; TRBD1 matches at 7 bases. Losses at the gene ends were 3 bases for V and 7 bases for J; bases not matched to a gene: 6. This CDR3 has 15 amino acids. Per germline, CDR1 SGHTA and CDR2 FQGNSA. The CDR3 region has the DNA TGTGCCAGCAGCTTCATGACAGGGCTGAATTCACCCCTCCACTTT. Amino acid sequence: CASSFMTGLNSPLHF.

Comments on this clonotype: This likely comes from a read error, as the CDR3 has no conserved phenylalanine or tryptophan at its end. The chain is built from TRBV5-1 and TRBJ2-5; 10 nucleotides match TRBD1. Matching the DNA end better, TRBJ2-7 makes the J call doubtful. Germline CDR1 and CDR2: SGHRS and YFSETQ. There are 17 residues in the CDR3. As DNA, the CDR3 is TGCGCCAGCAGCGACCGATCTATGGGACAGGGGCCAAACGAGCAGTACCTC. Its translation is CASSDRSMGQGPNEQYL.

This clonotype was observed a handful of times. The chain carries TRBV7-9 and TRBJ1-2; TRBD1 agrees at 7 bases. Germline assignment: CDR1 SEHNR and CDR2 FQNEAQ (reference sequence). V lost 4 bases to trimming and J lost 4 bases; unmatched junction nucleotides: 9. The CDR3 sequence is 15 residues long. The CDR3 region has the DNA TGTGCCAGCAGCTCGACTATCGACAGGGCCTATGGCTACACCTTC. Translation: CASSSTIDRAYGYTF.

The chain carries TRBV4-3 and TRBJ2-5; D possibly corresponds to TRBD1 (5 bases). Trimming pared 0 bases from V and 3 bases from J, leaving 14 bases between. Germline CDR1 reads LGHNA; CDR2 reads YSLEER. This CDR3 comprises 16 residues. CDR3 sequence: CASSQDSQGVEETQYF. CDR3 coding DNA: TGCGCCAGCAGCCAAGATAGCCAGGGCGTGGAAGAGACCCAGTACTTC.

This rearrangement joins TRBV20-1 to TRBJ2-1, with D maybe TRBD2 (5 bases). Germline-derived CDR1 and CDR2 are DFQATT and SNEGSKA (reference sequence). The CDR3 extends over 13 amino acids. V was clipped by 6 bases and J by 2 bases, with 11 bases between them. CDR3 in DNA: TGCAGTGCCGGAGGATTTGCCTACAATGAGCAGTTCTTC. Amino acids: CSAGGFAYNEQFF.

The CDR3 coding sequence is TGTGCCAGCACGGGACAGGGTTTCATACGTGAGCAGTTCTTC. Translation: CASTGQGFIREQFF. J is TRBJ2-5 and V is TRBV6-5; TRBD1 matches at 9 bases. The DNA end is a closer match to TRBJ2-1, so the J assignment may be wrong. This CDR3 contains 14 residues. CDR1 is MNHEY and CDR2 is SVGAGI in the germline V gene.

V gene TRBV7-2 combines with J gene TRBJ2-7; possibly TRBD2 for D (5 bases). The CDR3 is 15 amino acids. Germline values: CDR1 SGHTA, CDR2 FQGNSA. V was clipped by 1 base and J by 1 base, with 11 bases between them. The CDR3 protein is CASSLGYGNSYEQYF. In DNA form, the CDR3 reads TGTGCCAGCAGCTTAGGCTACGGGAATTCCTACGAGCAGTACTTC.

This clonotype turned up a few times. The CDR3 is CASSQLGLGQPQHF. As DNA, the CDR3 is TGCGCCAGCAGCCAGCTGGGGCTAGGCCAGCCCCAGCATTTT. This chain links TRBV4-1 with TRBJ1-5; perhaps TRBD1 as D (5 bases). The germline V gene has CDR1 MGHRA and CDR2 YSYEKL. There are 14 residues in the CDR3. The V end lost 3 bases, the J end lost 7 bases, and 13 bases lay between the germline ends.

The gene calls are TRBV14 and TRBJ2-5, with TRBD2 matching 8 bases. CDR3 length: 14 amino acids. The ends lost 4 bases at V and 7 bases at J; junction bases unmatched: 8. Per the germline V gene, CDR1 is SGHDN and CDR2 is FVKESK. The CDR3 loop is CASSPAGLAGTQYF. The CDR3 bases are TGTGCCAGCAGCCCGGCAGGACTAGCTGGGACCCAGTACTTC.

This clonotype was counted at least ten times. One end of the junction does not line up with germline, which may come from a read error. This chain uses TRBV7-3 with TRBJ1-1, with D possibly matching TRBD1 (5 bases). This CDR3 has 13 amino acids. Per germline, CDR1 SGHTA and CDR2 FQGTGA. The CDR3 DNA reads as TGCGCCAGCAGCCCCGGGACGAACACTGAAGCTTTCTTT. It codes for CASSPGTNTEAFF.